The subject of this entry is one T cell receptor (beta chain). Its antigen is as yet unknown. Trimming pared 2 bases from V and 5 bases from J, leaving 15 bases between. The CDR3 extends over 15 amino acids. Germline V gene sequence: CDR1 KGHSH, CDR2 LQKENI. The PCR employed 60 Vbeta primers together with 13 Jbeta primers. The protocol was immunoSEQ multiplex PCR, while the TCRdb copy is restricted to in-frame clones and leaves out a portion. The table lists fewer than 250,000 clones, under 80% of them singletons, with about 1.9% in the top ten. The data were taken from a study of cytomegalovirus exposure and HLA in healthy donors. Regarding the study as a whole: The authors later linked a missense DCLRE1C variant to TCR beta V- and J-gene trimming. In vitro testing confirmed three CMV-associated chains as specific for CMV antigens.

The chain couples TRBV18 to TRBJ1-1, with unresolved D. The receptor comes from a woman aged 30 to 39 in good health and CMV-seronegative. The sample was PBMCs. The CDR3 DNA is TGTGCCAGCTCACCAACCTCCTCTCGTGAGACTGAAGCTTTCTTT. It translates to CASSPTSSRETEAFF.